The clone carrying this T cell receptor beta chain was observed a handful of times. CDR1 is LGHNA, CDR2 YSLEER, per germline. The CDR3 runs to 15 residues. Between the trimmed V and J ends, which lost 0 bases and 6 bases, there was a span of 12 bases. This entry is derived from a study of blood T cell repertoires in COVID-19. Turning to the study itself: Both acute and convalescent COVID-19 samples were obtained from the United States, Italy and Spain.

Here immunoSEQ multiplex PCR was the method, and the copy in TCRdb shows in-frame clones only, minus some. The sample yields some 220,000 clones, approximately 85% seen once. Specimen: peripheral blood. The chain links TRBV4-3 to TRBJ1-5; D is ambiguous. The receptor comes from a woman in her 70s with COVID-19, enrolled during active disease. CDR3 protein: CASSQDWALSQPQHF. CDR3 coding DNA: TGCGCCAGCAGCCAAGACTGGGCACTGAGTCAGCCCCAGCATTTT.